The clone carrying this T cell receptor beta chain appeared many times. Antigen unknown. Germline loops: CDR1 LGHDT, CDR2 YNNKEL (reference sequence). With 0 bases removed from V and 5 bases from J, the gap between germline ends came to 9 bases. The CDR3 totals 14 residues. One entry per CDR3 protein results from TCRdb running MiXCR on the 5' RACE reads. The profile shows roughly 1.6 million distinct CDR3 sequences, less than 35% of them singletons. This record belongs to a study of identical twins. Regarding the study as a whole: Weaker excess twin sharing was observed in beta out-of-frame sequences. The study reached conclusions through statistical analysis that was cross-sectional, not following the same donors. Memory repertoires showed no such pattern, whereas abundant cord blood beta clonotypes carried fewer insertions.

This sequence was found in a newborn girl in good health. Sequencing was done on a sample of cord blood. The V and J genes are TRBV3-1 and TRBJ2-3, with D possibly TRBD2 on 5 matching bases. CDR3 nucleotides: TGTGCCAGCAGCCAAGAAGTTCGGGGAGATACGCAGTATTTT. It translates to CASSQEVRGDTQYF.